These 5 T cell receptor beta chains came from one sample sequenced in a study of blood T cell repertoires in COVID-19. The assay was immunoSEQ multiplex PCR, and TCRdb's table has in-frame clones only and misses some. The sample records around 100,000 clones, around 86% being singletons. Sequenced: PBMCs or T cells enriched from blood (not recorded which). The receptors shown here come from a woman aged 50 to 60 who had recovered from COVID-19.

The chain carries TRBV6-6 and TRBJ2-7, with 7 bases matching TRBD2. Germline trimming cut 4 bases from V and 2 bases from J; bases unmatched to any gene: 5. CDR3 length: 14 amino acids. Germline lookup yields CDR1 MNHNY and CDR2 SVGAGI (reference sequence). CDR3 protein: CASSFPGGTYEQYF. For the CDR3, the DNA is TGTGCCAGCAGTTTTCCGGGGGGTACCTACGAGCAGTACTTC.

This clone was seen only once. The chain uses TRBV29-1 and TRBJ1-2; 8 nucleotides align to TRBD1. Germline lookup yields CDR1 SQVTM and CDR2 ANQGSEA. CDR3 length: 13 residues. V shed 4 bases, J shed 6 bases, and the junction held 7 bases outside the gene matches. The CDR3 region has the DNA TGCAGCGTTGTACTCCAGACAGGGGATGGCTACACCTTC. Translated: CSVVLQTGDGYTF.

The CDR3 sequence: CASSQAEPVASGRRNEQFF. DNA for the CDR3: TGCGCCAGCAGCCAAGCGGAGCCCGTTGCTAGCGGGAGGAGAAATGAGCAGTTCTTC. The genes are TRBV4-1 and TRBJ2-1; 11 bases match TRBD2. The CDR3 loop spans 19 amino acids. Germline CDR1 is MGHRA and CDR2 is YSYEKL. V trimming: 1 base; J trimming: 7 bases; junction bases outside the gene matches: 15.

The chain employs TRBV19 and TRBJ1-5; D might be TRBD1 (6 bases). This CDR3 has 15 residues. The germline V and J ends were trimmed by 1 base and 6 bases, with 13 bases remaining between them. Germline CDR1 and CDR2: LNHDA and SQIVND (reference sequence). CDR3 protein: CASSIGTGKGQPQHF. CDR3 in DNA: TGTGCCAGTAGTATAGGAACAGGGAAAGGTCAGCCCCAGCATTTT.

This clone was counted between two and nine times. The chain couples TRBV18 to TRBJ1-1, with 7 bases lining up with TRBD1. J lost 6 bases, V lost 3 bases, and 10 bases had no gene match. CDR1 and CDR2 (germline): KGHSH, LQKENI. The CDR3 has 15 amino acids. The CDR3, as DNA: TGTGCCAGCTCACCGGTGGACAGGAATCCCCCTGAAGCTTTCTTT. Protein product: CASSPVDRNPPEAFF.